Each of the 24 T cell receptor beta chains below was sequenced from the same sample in a study of OX40 agonist ivuxolimab in advanced cancers. Some clones are missing from TCRdb's copy, which holds only in-frame ones; the method was immunoSEQ multiplex PCR. This sample carries tens of thousands of clones, approximately 86% of them seen once, and the ten largest clones take about 3.9%. The sequenced sample was CD4+ or CD8+ T cells sorted from blood, obtained in a trial of the OX40 agonist ivuxolimab. The source of these receptors is an adult with an advanced solid tumor such as melanoma, head and neck, liver or kidney cancer.

The V call is TRBV7-6, the J call TRBJ2-6; the D gene is possibly TRBD2 (5 bases). The CDR3 is made up of 18 amino acids. Looked up from germline, CDR1 is SGHVS and CDR2 is FNYEAQ. The germline V and J ends were trimmed by 5 bases and 3 bases, with 20 bases remaining between them. CDR3 in amino acids: CASSREVTSDYGANVLTF. CDR3 nucleotide sequence: TGTGCCAGCAGCCGAGAAGTAACGAGTGACTATGGGGCCAACGTCCTGACTTTC.

The chain combines TRBV5-4 with TRBJ1-6; D may be TRBD1 (5 bases). The V and J ends lost 5 bases and 6 bases respectively, with 15 bases between them. The germline V gene encodes CDR1 SGHNT and CDR2 YYREEE (reference sequence). The CDR3 is 15 amino acids. CDR3: CASRDPGRSNSPLHF. CDR3 nucleotide sequence: TGTGCCAGCAGAGATCCGGGACGGAGTAATTCACCCCTCCACTTT.

The chain links TRBV5-1 to TRBJ1-3; no clear D gene. This CDR3 region has 15 residues. The germline V and J ends were trimmed by 3 bases and 2 bases, with 12 bases remaining between them. CDR1 is SGHRS and CDR2 is YFSETQ in the germline V gene. CDR3: CASSSGGNPGNTIYF. The CDR3 region has the DNA TGCGCCAGCAGCTCAGGCGGGAACCCTGGAAACACCATATATTTT. The full variable domain, in which reference TRBV5-1 and TRBJ1-3 provide the parts outside the CDR3, is KAGVTQTPRYLIKTRGQQVTLSCSPISGHRSVSWYQQTPGQGLQFLFEYFSETQRNKGNFPGRFSGRQFSNSRSEMNVSTLELGDSALYLCASSSGGNPGNTIYFGEGSWLTVV.

V usage is TRBV19 and J usage is TRBJ2-1; 7 bases align to TRBD1. With 5 bases clipped from V and 0 bases from J, the junction kept 4 bases outside the gene matches. The CDR3 loop spans 15 amino acids. Germline V gene lookup returns CDR1 LNHDA and CDR2 SQIVND (reference sequence). CDR3 sequence reads: CASSATGSSYNEQFF. DNA of the CDR3: TGTGCCAGTAGTGCGACAGGGAGCTCCTACAATGAGCAGTTCTTC.

This clone came up a few times. CDR3 sequence: CAWGWACTYEQYF. CDR3 nucleotide sequence: TGTGCCTGGGGGTGGGCCTGTACCTACGAGCAGTACTTC. The chain has TRBV30 and TRBJ2-7; D is unclear. Germline-derived CDR1 and CDR2 are GTSNPN and SVGIG (reference sequence). CDR3 length equals 13 residues. V lost 5 bases to trimming and J lost 2 bases, with 13 bases between them.

This chain links TRBV7-2 with TRBJ2-7; the D is unclear. The germline CDR1 and CDR2 sequences are SGHTA and FQGNSA. The CDR3 is 14 amino acids. V gave up 1 base and J gave up 5 bases, with 12 bases separating them. The CDR3 protein is CASSLDSGSNEQYF. The DNA of the CDR3 is TGTGCCAGCAGCTTAGACTCGGGTAGTAACGAGCAGTACTTC.

Here the CDR3 reads CASSPRGGDTQYF. The CDR3, as DNA: TGTGCCAGCAGCCCACGGGGGGGAGATACGCAGTATTTT. The chain uses TRBV7-2 and TRBJ2-3; 8 bases match TRBD2. The germline CDR1 and CDR2 sequences are SGHTA and FQGNSA. V was clipped by 5 bases and J by 5 bases; unmatched bases: 3. The CDR3 spans 13 residues.

This chain connects TRBV4-3 to TRBJ1-5; D is perhaps TRBD1 (5 bases). CDR1 LGHNA and CDR2 YSLEER come from the germline V gene. Trimming took 0 bases from V and 4 from J, leaving 13 bases between them. CDR3 size: 16 residues. The CDR3 reads CASSQDSGAANQPQHF. In DNA form, the CDR3 reads TGCGCCAGCAGCCAAGATAGTGGGGCGGCAAATCAGCCCCAGCATTTT.

V gene TRBV6-6 combines with J gene TRBJ1-1; D is ambiguous. V was clipped by 0 bases and J by 3 bases, with 8 bases between them. Germline CDR1 and CDR2: MNHNY and SVGAGI (reference sequence). The CDR3 extends over 14 amino acids. The CDR3 DNA sequence: TGTGCCAGCAGTTACTCGACACTAGACACTGAAGCTTTCTTT. Translation gives CASSYSTLDTEAFF.

This chain joins TRBV6-5 and TRBJ2-7; 7 nucleotides agree with TRBD1. The CDR3 is 15 amino acids. Germline loops: CDR1 MNHEY, CDR2 SVGAGI. V shed 6 bases and J 4 bases; nucleotides not matched to a gene: 12. CDR3 region: CASSRTGTDKYEQYF. The DNA of the CDR3 is TGTGCCAGCAGCCGAACCGGGACAGACAAATACGAGCAGTACTTC.

DNA of the CDR3: TGTGCCAGCAGCCCCGGAGGTAGCTTTAACTATGGCTACACCTTC. It encodes CASSPGGSFNYGYTF. The V gene is TRBV25-1, the J gene TRBJ1-2, with D hard to call. Germline V gene sequence: CDR1 MGHDK, CDR2 SYGVNS. This CDR3 comprises 15 residues. V dropped 6 bases and J dropped 1 base, with 15 bases sitting between them.

The V and J genes are TRBV6-5 and TRBJ1-2; D gene unclear. The CDR3 contains 16 residues. Germline V gene sequence: CDR1 MNHEY, CDR2 SVGAGI. V shed 0 bases and J shed 3 bases, with 14 bases lying between them. The CDR3 spells CASSYSILGGDYGYTF. DNA of the CDR3: TGTGCCAGCAGTTACTCGATATTGGGAGGCGACTATGGCTACACCTTC.

This clone has just one count. The V call is TRBV7-6, the J call TRBJ2-3, with D uncertain. Germline CDR1 is SGHVS and CDR2 is FNYEAQ. The CDR3 has 12 amino acids. Trimming cost V 5 bases and J 0 bases, with 3 bases left between them. In nucleotides, the CDR3 is TGTGCCAGCAGCCCCAGCACAGATACGCAGTATTTT. Translating it yields CASSPSTDTQYF.

Details on this clone: An end of the junction differs from the germline gene, which may be a read error. This same CDR3 is encoded by further DNA sequences in the sample. The gene calls are TRBV11-2 and TRBJ1-2, with unresolved D. This CDR3 is built from 18 residues. Germline V gene lookup returns CDR1 SGHAT and CDR2 FQNNGV. This chain's CDR3 is CASSKLGGRREANYGYTF. The CDR3 nucleotides read TGTGCCAGCAGCAAATTAGGAGGGCGTAGGGAGGCTAACTACGGCTACACCTTC.

The genes are TRBV7-2 and TRBJ2-3; weak D call: TRBD2 (7 bases). Germline loops: CDR1 SGHTA, CDR2 FQGNSA. V lost 2 bases to trimming and J lost 2 bases, with 11 bases between them. The CDR3 totals 15 residues. CDR3 bases: TGTGCCAGCAGCTTAATCGGGGGGCCCACAGATACGCAGTATTTT. This translates into CASSLIGGPTDTQYF.

The rearrangement links TRBV13 to TRBJ1-1; D possibly corresponds to TRBD1 (6 bases). Trimming removed 7 bases from V and 5 bases from J, with 14 bases in between. CDR3 size: 13 residues. Germline lookup yields CDR1 PRHDT and CDR2 FYEKMQ (reference sequence). The CDR3 reads CASILQGGTEAFF. The CDR3 DNA reads TGTGCCAGCATCCTACAGGGTGGGACTGAAGCTTTCTTT.

The chain is built from TRBV4-2 and TRBJ1-2; D call uncertain. Germline CDR1 and CDR2: LGHNA and YNFKEQ. V gave up 5 bases and J gave up 8 bases, with 18 bases separating them. This CDR3 contains 14 residues. The CDR3 spells CASSLEGTTGGYTF. The CDR3 DNA reads as TGTGCCAGCAGCTTGGAAGGCACGACCGGGGGCTACACCTTC.

The V gene is TRBV19, the J gene TRBJ1-4, with D possibly matching TRBD1 (6 bases). The germline V and J ends were trimmed by 3 bases and 0 bases, with 20 bases remaining between them. Germline V gene sequence: CDR1 LNHDA, CDR2 SQIVND (reference sequence). This CDR3 comprises 19 residues. The CDR3 sequence: CASSMRMVGRGATNEKLFF. As DNA, the CDR3 is TGTGCCAGTAGTATGAGGATGGTTGGCAGGGGAGCAACTAATGAAAAACTGTTTTTT. Drawing the rest from reference TRBV19 and TRBJ1-4, the complete variable domain is DGGITQSPKYLFRKEGQNVTLSCEQNLNHDAMYWYRQDPGQGLRLIYYSQIVNDFQKGDIAEGYSVSREKKESFPLTVTSAQKNPTAFYLCASSMRMVGRGATNEKLFFGSGTQLSVL.

The V call is TRBV19, the J call TRBJ1-4, with 8 bases that match TRBD1. The CDR3 contains 15 residues. Germline V CDR1 and CDR2: LNHDA, SQIVND (reference sequence). V was clipped by 2 bases and J by 6 bases; unmatched bases: 5. For the CDR3, the DNA is TGTGCCAGTAGTATATCAGGGGGCTTTGATGAAAAACTGTTTTTT. It encodes CASSISGGFDEKLFF.

The genes are TRBV27 and TRBJ2-3; either TRBD1 or TRBD2 may fit D (5 bases each). The CDR3 is made up of 18 amino acids. Trimming took 5 bases from V and 4 from J, leaving 25 bases between them. Germline V lookup: CDR1 MNHEY, CDR2 SMNVEV (reference sequence). The chain's CDR3 is CASSPTPPGTSASDTQYF. The CDR3 nucleotides are TGTGCCAGCAGTCCTACCCCCCCCGGGACCTCAGCCTCAGATACGCAGTATTTT.

The chain links TRBV7-8 to TRBJ2-7; D gene uncertain. Germline V CDR1 and CDR2: SGHVS, FQNEAQ. The CDR3 contains 12 residues. With 1 base removed from V and 6 bases from J, the gap between germline ends came to 7 bases. The DNA for the CDR3 is TGTGCCAGCAGCTTAGGCTTGAGCGAGCAGTACTTC. Its translation: CASSLGLSEQYF.

The sample holds a few counts of this clone. The CDR3 sequence: CASSLVLGRRAEAFF. CDR3 nucleotide sequence: TGTGCCAGCAGTTTGGTCCTGGGGAGAAGGGCTGAAGCTTTCTTT. The chain joins TRBV28 to TRBJ1-1, with D unresolved. The germline V gene has CDR1 MDHEN and CDR2 SYDVKM. This CDR3 has 15 amino acids. Trimming took off 3 bases at V and 6 bases at J, with 17 bases between the two ends.

The chain has TRBV7-9 and TRBJ1-1; D ambiguous. Trimming took 4 bases from V and 3 from J, leaving 3 bases between them. The CDR3 extends over 11 amino acids. Germline CDR1 is SEHNR and CDR2 is FQNEAQ (reference sequence). CDR3 loop: CASSSYTEAFF. The CDR3 nucleotides are TGTGCCAGCAGCTCCTACACTGAAGCTTTCTTT.

V is TRBV6-4 and J is TRBJ1-4, with D perhaps TRBD1 (5 bases). The germline V and J ends were trimmed by 5 bases and 7 bases, with 14 bases remaining between them. Looked up from germline, CDR1 is MRHNA and CDR2 is SNTAGT. The CDR3 extends over 14 amino acids. CDR3 nucleotide sequence: TGTGCCAGCAGTTCAGGGAAGGGATCTGAAAAACTGTTTTTT. Its protein product is CASSSGKGSEKLFF.